Here is one TCR beta chain with its context. This table comes from immunoSEQ multiplex PCR, and its TCRdb copy is limited to in-frame clones, with some not included. The sample records roughly 120,000 clones, around 85% being singletons. The germline CDR1 and CDR2 sequences are MNHNY and SVGAGI (reference sequence). After removal of 6 bases from V and 4 bases from J, the junction contained 9 bases not matched to a gene. CDR3 length: 16 amino acids. The sample originates from a study of cytomegalovirus exposure and HLA in healthy donors. J is TRBJ1-5 and V is TRBV6-6; 10 nucleotides line up with TRBD1. The TCR was taken from a man between 18 and 29 years old in good health and CMV-seropositive. Sequencing used PBMCs. CDR3 sequence (DNA): TGTGCCAGCAGCCAGGGACAGGGGCGGATTAATCAGCCCCAGCATTTT. Amino acids: CASSQGQGRINQPQHF.